This T cell receptor (beta chain) was identified during a study of CD8 T cells in ankylosing spondylitis. Study-wide results and caveats: Within ankylosing spondylitis blood, a TCR beta motif made up of several highly homologous variants appeared to be characteristic.

This clonotype was seen at least ten times. Antigen: not known. By quantitative 5'-RACE with molecular barcodes, the TCR beta libraries were made. TCRdb passed the 5' RACE reads through MiXCR, listing each CDR3 protein once. The table has 80,000 to 100,000 distinct CDR3 sequences, 8.8% seen once; the top ten hold approximately 4.8%. This TCR was recovered from a male donor with ankylosing spondylitis or in good health (not recorded which). Specimen: blood, either unsorted or a sorted T cell fraction (not recorded which).

DNA for the CDR3: TGTGCCAGCAGTTTACGGCCTCTAGGGGAAAAACTGTTTTTT. This gives the protein CASSLRPLGEKLFF. This sequence joins TRBV27 and TRBJ1-4; no reliable D call. Germline assignment: CDR1 MNHEY and CDR2 SMNVEV (reference sequence). V lost 2 bases, J lost 8 bases, and 12 bases lay in between. The CDR3 is 14 amino acids.